Listed below are T cell receptor beta chains from one sample, sequenced in a study of CD8+CD57+ T cells in acquired aplastic anemia. TCRdb redid the calling of the reads with MiXCR, one entry per CDR3 protein. The data show tens of thousands of distinct CDR3 sequences, around 70% seen once. The sequencing input was sorted CD4+, CD8+, or CD8+CD57+ T cells (not recorded which) from PBMCs. These receptors came from a human donor with aplastic anemia. Each CDR3 is given with its conserved first and last residue. D genes are given only for firm matches. Part of the rows lack a size; the others show once, few, many or a class for expanded clones.

j_call: TRBJ2-1; clone_size: -; v_call: TRBV11-2; d_call: TRBD1; cdr3_aa: CASSGGQGIRGEQFF; cdr3_nt: TGTGCCAGCAGCGGCGGACAGGGGATAAGGGGTGAGCAGTTCTTC
j_call: TRBJ2-7; clone_size: -; v_call: TRBV15; d_call: -; cdr3_aa: CATSRARDRSYEQYF; cdr3_nt: TGTGCCACCAGCAGAGCTCGGGACCGATCCTACGAGCAGTACTTC
j_call: TRBJ2-5; clone_size: few; v_call: TRBV10-1; d_call: -; cdr3_aa: CARTDSQETQYF; cdr3_nt: TGCGCCAGGACGGACAGCCAAGAGACCCAGTACTTC
j_call: TRBJ2-7; clone_size: few; v_call: TRBV7-9; d_call: -; cdr3_aa: CASSPRDGSYEQYF; cdr3_nt: TGTGCCAGCAGTCCTCGCGACGGTTCCTACGAGCAGTACTTC
j_call: TRBJ2-5; clone_size: -; v_call: TRBV4-3; d_call: -; cdr3_aa: CASSQGTGPGETQYF; cdr3_nt: TGCGCCAGCAGCCAGGGGACTGGACCGGGTGAGACCCAGTACTTC
j_call: TRBJ2-7; clone_size: -; v_call: TRBV2; d_call: TRBD2; cdr3_aa: CASSDWTSSYEQYF; cdr3_nt: TGTGCCAGCAGTGACTGGACTAGCTCCTACGAGCAGTACTTC
j_call: TRBJ2-7; clone_size: once; v_call: TRBV20-1; d_call: TRBD2; cdr3_aa: CSASDSGRSSYEQYF; cdr3_nt: TGCAGTGCCTCTGATAGCGGGAGATCGTCCTACGAGCAGTACTTC
j_call: TRBJ2-1; clone_size: -; v_call: TRBV9; d_call: TRBD1; cdr3_aa: CASSQDRGHYNEQFF; cdr3_nt: TGTGCCAGCAGCCAAGACAGGGGGCATTACAATGAGCAGTTCTTC
j_call: TRBJ2-2; clone_size: -; v_call: TRBV7-2; d_call: TRBD1; cdr3_aa: CASSRNRGNTGELFF; cdr3_nt: TGTGCCAGCAGCCGAAACAGGGGAAACACCGGGGAGCTGTTTTTT
j_call: TRBJ2-1; clone_size: -; v_call: TRBV11-1; d_call: -; cdr3_aa: CASSFTASSYNEQFF; cdr3_nt: TGTGCCAGCAGCTTCACGGCCAGCTCCTACAATGAGCAGTTCTTC
j_call: TRBJ1-2; clone_size: -; v_call: TRBV6-1; d_call: TRBD1; cdr3_aa: CASRQGVNGYTF; cdr3_nt: TGTGCCAGCAGGCAGGGGGTGAATGGCTACACCTTC
j_call: TRBJ2-5; clone_size: -; v_call: TRBV7-9; d_call: TRBD1; cdr3_aa: CASSLEGTALETQYF; cdr3_nt: TGTGCCAGCAGCTTAGAGGGGACAGCCTTGGAGACCCAGTACTTC
j_call: TRBJ2-3; clone_size: -; v_call: TRBV11-2; d_call: -; cdr3_aa: CASSPHRDGAQYF; cdr3_nt: TGTGCCAGCAGCCCTCACAGGGACGGGGCGCAGTATTTT
j_call: TRBJ2-7; clone_size: once; v_call: TRBV7-2; d_call: -; cdr3_aa: CASSFAAGTYEQYF; cdr3_nt: TGTGCCAGCAGCTTTGCAGCGGGGACATACGAGCAGTACTTC
j_call: TRBJ2-2; clone_size: -; v_call: TRBV10-3; d_call: TRBD1; cdr3_aa: CAISGTEYLLNTGELFF; cdr3_nt: TGTGCCATCAGCGGGACAGAGTACCTCCTTAACACCGGGGAGCTGTTTTTT
j_call: TRBJ2-7; clone_size: -; v_call: TRBV10-3; d_call: -; cdr3_aa: CAISDKSYEQYF; cdr3_nt: TGTGCCATCAGTGACAAGTCCTACGAGCAGTACTTC
j_call: TRBJ2-7; clone_size: many; v_call: TRBV9; d_call: TRBD1; cdr3_aa: CASSGQGYEQYF; cdr3_nt: TGTGCCAGCAGCGGACAGGGCTACGAGCAGTACTTC